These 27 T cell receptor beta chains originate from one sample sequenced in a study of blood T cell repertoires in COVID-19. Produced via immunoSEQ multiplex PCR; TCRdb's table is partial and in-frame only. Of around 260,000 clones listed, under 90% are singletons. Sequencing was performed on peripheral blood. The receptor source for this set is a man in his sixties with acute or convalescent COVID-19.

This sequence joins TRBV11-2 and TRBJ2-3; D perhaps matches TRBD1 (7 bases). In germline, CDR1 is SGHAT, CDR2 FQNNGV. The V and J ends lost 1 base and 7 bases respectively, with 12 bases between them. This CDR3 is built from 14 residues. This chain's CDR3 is CASSLVGGGNTQYF. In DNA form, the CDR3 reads TGTGCCAGCAGCTTAGTTGGAGGGGGCAATACGCAGTATTTT.

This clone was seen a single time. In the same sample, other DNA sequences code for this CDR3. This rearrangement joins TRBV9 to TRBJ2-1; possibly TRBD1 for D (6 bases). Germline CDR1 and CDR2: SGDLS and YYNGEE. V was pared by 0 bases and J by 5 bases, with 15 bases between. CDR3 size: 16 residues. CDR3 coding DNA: TGTGCCAGCAGCGTAGAGGACAGTCCAACCCACAATGAGCAGTTCTTC. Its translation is CASSVEDSPTHNEQFF.

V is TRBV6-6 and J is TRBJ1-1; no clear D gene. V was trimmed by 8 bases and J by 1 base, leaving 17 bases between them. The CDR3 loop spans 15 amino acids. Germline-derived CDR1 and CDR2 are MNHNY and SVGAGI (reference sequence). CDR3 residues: CASGGGESWNTEAFF. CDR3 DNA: TGTGCCAGCGGAGGAGGAGAATCATGGAACACTGAAGCTTTCTTT.

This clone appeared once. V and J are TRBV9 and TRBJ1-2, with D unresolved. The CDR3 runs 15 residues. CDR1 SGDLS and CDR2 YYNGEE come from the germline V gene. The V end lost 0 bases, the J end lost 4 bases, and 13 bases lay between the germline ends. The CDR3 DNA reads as TGTGCCAGCAGCGTAGCGGAGGGTAGGAGCTATGGCTACACCTTC. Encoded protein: CASSVAEGRSYGYTF.

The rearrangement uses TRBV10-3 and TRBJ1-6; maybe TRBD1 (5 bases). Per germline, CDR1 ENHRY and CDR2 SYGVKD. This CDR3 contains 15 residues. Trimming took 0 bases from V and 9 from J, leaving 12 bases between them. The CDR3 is CAISESAGRISPLHF. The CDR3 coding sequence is TGTGCCATCAGTGAGTCAGCAGGGCGGATTTCACCCCTCCACTTT.

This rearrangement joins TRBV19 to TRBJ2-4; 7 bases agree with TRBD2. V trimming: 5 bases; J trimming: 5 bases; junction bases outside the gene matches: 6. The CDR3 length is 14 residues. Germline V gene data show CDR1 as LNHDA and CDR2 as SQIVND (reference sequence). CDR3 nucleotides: TGTGCCAGTAGTTCGACTAGCTTTGAAAACATTCAGTACTTC. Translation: CASSSTSFENIQYF.

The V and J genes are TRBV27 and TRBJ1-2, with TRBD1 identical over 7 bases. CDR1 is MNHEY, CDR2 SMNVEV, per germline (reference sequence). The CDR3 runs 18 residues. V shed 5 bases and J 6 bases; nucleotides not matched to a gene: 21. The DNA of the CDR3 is TGTGCCAGCAGTCCTAATCGGGGGCGACAGGGCTTTAGGAATGGCTACACCTTC. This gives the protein CASSPNRGRQGFRNGYTF.

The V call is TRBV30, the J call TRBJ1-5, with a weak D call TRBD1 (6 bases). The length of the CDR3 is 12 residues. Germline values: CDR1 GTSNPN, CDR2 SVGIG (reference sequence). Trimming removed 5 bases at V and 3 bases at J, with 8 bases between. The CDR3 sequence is CAWSGVNQPQHF. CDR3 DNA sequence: TGTGCCTGGTCAGGGGTCAATCAGCCCCAGCATTTT.

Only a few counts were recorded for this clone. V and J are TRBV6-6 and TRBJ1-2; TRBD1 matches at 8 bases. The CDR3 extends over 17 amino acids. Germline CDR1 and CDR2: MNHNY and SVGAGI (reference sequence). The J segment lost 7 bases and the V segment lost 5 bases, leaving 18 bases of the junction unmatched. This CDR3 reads CASSRGTGRRGWRGYTF. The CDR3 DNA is TGTGCCAGCAGTCGCGGGACAGGCCGGAGAGGGTGGCGTGGCTACACCTTC.

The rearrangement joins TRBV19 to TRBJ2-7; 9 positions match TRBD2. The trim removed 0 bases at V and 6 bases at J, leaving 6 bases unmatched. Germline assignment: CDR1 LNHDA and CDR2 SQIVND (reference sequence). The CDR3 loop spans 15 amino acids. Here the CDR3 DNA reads TGTGCCAGTAGTATAGAGTCTGCGGGAGGGGGCGAGCAGTACTTC. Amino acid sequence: CASSIESAGGGEQYF.

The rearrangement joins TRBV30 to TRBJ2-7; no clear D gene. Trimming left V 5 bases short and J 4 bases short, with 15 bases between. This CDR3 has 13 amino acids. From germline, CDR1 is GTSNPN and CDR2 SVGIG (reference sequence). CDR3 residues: CAWGRFFSYEQYF. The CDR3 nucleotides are TGTGCCTGGGGGCGGTTTTTTTCTTACGAGCAGTACTTC.

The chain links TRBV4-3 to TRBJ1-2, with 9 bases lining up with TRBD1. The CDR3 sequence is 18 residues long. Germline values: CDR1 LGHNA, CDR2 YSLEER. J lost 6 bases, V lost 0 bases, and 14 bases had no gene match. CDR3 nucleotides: TGCGCCAGCAGCCAAGATTGGGGAGCGGGACAGGGCCTTCATGGCTACACCTTC. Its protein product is CASSQDWGAGQGLHGYTF.

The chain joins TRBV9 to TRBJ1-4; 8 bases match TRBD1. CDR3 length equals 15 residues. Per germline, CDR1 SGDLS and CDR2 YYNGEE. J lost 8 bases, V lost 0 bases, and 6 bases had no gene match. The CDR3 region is CASSVDAGGREKLFF. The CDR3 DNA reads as TGTGCCAGCAGCGTAGATGCAGGGGGCAGGGAAAAACTGTTTTTT.

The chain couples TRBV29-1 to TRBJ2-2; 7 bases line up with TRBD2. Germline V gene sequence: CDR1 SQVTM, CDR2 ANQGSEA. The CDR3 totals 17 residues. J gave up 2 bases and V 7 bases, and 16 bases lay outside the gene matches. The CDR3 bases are TGCAGCGGGCGGTCGACAATAGCGGGCCCAAACACCGGGGAGCTGTTTTTT. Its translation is CSGRSTIAGPNTGELFF.

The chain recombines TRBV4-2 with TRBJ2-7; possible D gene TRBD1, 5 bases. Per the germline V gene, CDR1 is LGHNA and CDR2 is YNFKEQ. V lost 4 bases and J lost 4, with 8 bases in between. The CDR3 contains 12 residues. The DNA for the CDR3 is TGTGCCAGCAGCCCTGACAGTTACGAGCAGTACTTC. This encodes CASSPDSYEQYF.

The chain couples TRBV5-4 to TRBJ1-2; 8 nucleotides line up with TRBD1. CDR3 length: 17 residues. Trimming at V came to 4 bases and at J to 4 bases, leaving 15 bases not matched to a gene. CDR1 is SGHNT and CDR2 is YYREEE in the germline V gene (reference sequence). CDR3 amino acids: CASSTGQGWVGSYGYTF. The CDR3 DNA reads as TGTGCCAGCAGCACCGGACAGGGATGGGTCGGTAGCTATGGCTACACCTTC.

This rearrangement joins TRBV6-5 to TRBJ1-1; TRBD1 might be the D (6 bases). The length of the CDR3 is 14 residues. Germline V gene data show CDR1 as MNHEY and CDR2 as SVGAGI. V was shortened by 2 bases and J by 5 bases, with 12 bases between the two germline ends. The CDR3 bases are TGTGCCAGCAGTTACACCGAGGGGGTGACTGAAGCTTTCTTT. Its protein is CASSYTEGVTEAFF.

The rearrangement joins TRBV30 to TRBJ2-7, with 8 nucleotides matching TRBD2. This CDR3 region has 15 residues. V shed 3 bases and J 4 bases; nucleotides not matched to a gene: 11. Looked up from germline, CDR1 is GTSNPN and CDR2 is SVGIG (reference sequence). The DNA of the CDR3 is TGTGCCTGGAGCCCTCGGGGGGGCGGAATTTACGAGCAGTACTTC. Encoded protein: CAWSPRGGGIYEQYF. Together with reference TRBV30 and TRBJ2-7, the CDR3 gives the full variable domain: SQTIHQWPATLVQPVGSPLSLECTVEGTSNPNLYWYRQAAGRGLQLLFYSVGIGQISSEVPQNLSASRPQDRQFILSSKKLLLSDSGFYLCAWSPRGGGIYEQYFGPGTRLTVT.

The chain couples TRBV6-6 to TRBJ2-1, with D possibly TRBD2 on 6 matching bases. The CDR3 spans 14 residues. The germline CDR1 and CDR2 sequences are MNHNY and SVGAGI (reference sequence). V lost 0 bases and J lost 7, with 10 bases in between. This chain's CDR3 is CASSYSSGVNEQFF. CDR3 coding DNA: TGTGCCAGCAGTTACTCGTCGGGGGTGAATGAGCAGTTCTTC.

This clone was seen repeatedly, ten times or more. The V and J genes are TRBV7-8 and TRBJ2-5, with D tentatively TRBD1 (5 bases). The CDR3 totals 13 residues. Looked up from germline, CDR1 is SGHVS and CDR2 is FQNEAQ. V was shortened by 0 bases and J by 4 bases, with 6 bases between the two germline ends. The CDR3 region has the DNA TGTGCCAGCAGCTTAGCGCAGGGAGAGACCCAGTACTTC. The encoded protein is CASSLAQGETQYF.

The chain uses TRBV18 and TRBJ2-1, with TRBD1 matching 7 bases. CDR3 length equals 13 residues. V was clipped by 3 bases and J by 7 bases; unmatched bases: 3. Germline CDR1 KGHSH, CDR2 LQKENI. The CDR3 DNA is TGTGCCAGCTCACCGTCCAGGGGGAATGAGCAGTTCTTC. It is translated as CASSPSRGNEQFF. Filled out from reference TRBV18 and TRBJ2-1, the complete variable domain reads NAGVMQNPRHLVRRRGQEARLRCSPMKGHSHVYWYRQLPEEGLKFMVYLQKENIIDESGMPKERFSAEFPKEGPSILRIQQVVRGDSAAYFCASSPSRGNEQFFGPGTRLTVL.

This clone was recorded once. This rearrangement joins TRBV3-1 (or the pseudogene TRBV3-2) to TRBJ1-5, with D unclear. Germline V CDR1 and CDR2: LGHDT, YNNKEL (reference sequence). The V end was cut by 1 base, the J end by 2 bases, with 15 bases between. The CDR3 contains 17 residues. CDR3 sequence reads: CASSQANGGFGNQPQHF. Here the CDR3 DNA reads TGTGCCAGCAGCCAAGCTAATGGAGGTTTTGGCAATCAGCCCCAGCATTTT.

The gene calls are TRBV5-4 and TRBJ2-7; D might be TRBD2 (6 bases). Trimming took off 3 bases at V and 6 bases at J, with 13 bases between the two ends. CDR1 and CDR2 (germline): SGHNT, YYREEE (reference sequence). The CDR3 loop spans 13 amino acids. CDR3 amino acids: CASSWRVATEQYF. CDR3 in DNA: TGTGCCAGCAGCTGGAGGGTGGCAACCGAGCAGTACTTC. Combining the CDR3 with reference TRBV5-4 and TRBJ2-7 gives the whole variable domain ETGVTQSPTHLIKTRGQQVTLRCSSQSGHNTVSWYQQALGQGPQFIFQYYREEENGRGNFPPRFSGLQFPNYSSELNVNALELDDSALYLCASSWRVATEQYFGPGTRLTVT.

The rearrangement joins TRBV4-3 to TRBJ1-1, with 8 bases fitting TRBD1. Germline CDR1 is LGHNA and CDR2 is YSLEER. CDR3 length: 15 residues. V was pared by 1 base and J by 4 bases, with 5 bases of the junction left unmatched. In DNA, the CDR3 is TGCGCCAGCAGCCAAGCGACAGGGGATAGCACTGAAGCTTTCTTT. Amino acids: CASSQATGDSTEAFF.

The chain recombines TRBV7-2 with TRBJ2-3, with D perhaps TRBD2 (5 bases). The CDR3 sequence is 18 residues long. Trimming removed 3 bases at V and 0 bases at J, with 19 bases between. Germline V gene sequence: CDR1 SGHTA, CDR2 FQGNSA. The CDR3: CASSFRYSGPTSTDTQYF. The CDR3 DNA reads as TGTGCCAGCAGCTTCCGATACAGCGGCCCTACTAGCACAGATACGCAGTATTTT.

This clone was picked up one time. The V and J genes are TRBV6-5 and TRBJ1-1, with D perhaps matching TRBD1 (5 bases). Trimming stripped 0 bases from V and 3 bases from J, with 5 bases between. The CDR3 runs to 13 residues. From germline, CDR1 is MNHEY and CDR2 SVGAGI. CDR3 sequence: CASSYSRDTEAFF. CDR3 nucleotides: TGTGCCAGCAGTTACTCCAGGGACACTGAAGCTTTCTTT.

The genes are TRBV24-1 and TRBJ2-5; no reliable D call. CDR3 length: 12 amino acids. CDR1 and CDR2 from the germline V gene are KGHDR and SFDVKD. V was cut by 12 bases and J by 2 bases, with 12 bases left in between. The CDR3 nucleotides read TGTGCCTACCAACCACTTCAAGAGACCCAGTACTTC. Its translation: CAYQPLQETQYF.